This T cell receptor beta chain was obtained from a study of cytomegalovirus exposure and HLA in healthy donors. 13 Jbeta primers and 60 Vbeta primers were used for the PCR. This table comes from immunoSEQ multiplex PCR, and its TCRdb copy is limited to in-frame clones, with some not included. The sample includes some 140,000 clones, about three quarters of them seen just once. Turning to this clone: Its antigen is currently unknown.

Study-wide findings and caveats: Some V segments could not be told apart, so they were left out, TRBV6-2 and TRBV6-3 among them.

Germline CDR1 and CDR2: ENHRY and SYGVKD. The CDR3 is 13 residues long. Sequencing was performed on PBMCs. This receptor was taken from a woman between 40 and 55 years old in good health and CMV-seronegative. This chain uses TRBV10-3 with TRBJ2-5; 8 bases align to TRBD2. The end of the DNA fits TRBJ2-7 better, so the J call may be wrong. CDR3 sequence: CAVGREGSYEQYF. CDR3 DNA: TGTGCCGTCGGGAGGGAGGGCTCCTACGAGCAGTACTTC.